This T cell receptor (beta chain) is from a study of blood T cell repertoires in COVID-19. Generated by immunoSEQ multiplex PCR, the TCRdb table keeps only in-frame clones and is missing some. The sample has fewer than 350,000 clones, 81% seen once. The CDR3 runs 13 residues. V gave up 5 bases and J gave up 2 bases, with 9 bases separating them. The V gene's germline CDR1 is MNHEY and CDR2 SMNVEV (reference sequence). The TCR originated in a woman aged 60-75 years with active or convalescent COVID-19. What was sequenced was peripheral blood. This sequence joins TRBV27 and TRBJ1-2, with D possibly TRBD1 on 6 matching bases. This CDR3 is CASSLGQNYGYTF. CDR3 DNA sequence: TGTGCCAGCAGTCTCGGACAGAACTATGGCTACACCTTC.